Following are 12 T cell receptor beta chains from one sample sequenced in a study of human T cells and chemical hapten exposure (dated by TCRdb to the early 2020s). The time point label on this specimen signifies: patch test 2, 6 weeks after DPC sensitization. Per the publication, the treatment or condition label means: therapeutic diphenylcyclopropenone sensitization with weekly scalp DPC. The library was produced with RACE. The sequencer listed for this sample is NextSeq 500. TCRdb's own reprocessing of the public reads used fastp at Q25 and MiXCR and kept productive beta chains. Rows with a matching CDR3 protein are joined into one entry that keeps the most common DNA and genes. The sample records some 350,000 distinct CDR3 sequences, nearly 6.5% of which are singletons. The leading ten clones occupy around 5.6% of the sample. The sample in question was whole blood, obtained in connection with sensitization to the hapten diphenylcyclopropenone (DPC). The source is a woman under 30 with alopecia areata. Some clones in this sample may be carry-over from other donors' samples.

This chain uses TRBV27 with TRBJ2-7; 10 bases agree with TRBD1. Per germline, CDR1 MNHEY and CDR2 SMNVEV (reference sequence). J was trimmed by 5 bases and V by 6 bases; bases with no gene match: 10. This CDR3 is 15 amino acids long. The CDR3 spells CASSNLRDRGDEQYF. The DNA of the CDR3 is TGTGCCAGCAGCAATCTCCGGGACAGGGGTGACGAGCAGTACTTC.

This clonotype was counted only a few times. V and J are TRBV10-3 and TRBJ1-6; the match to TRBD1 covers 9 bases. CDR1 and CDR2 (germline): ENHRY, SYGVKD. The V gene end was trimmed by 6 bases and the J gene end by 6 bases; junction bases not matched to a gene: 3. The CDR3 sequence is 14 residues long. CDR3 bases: TGTGCCATCAGCCCGGGACAGGGTAATTCACCCCTCCACTTT. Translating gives CAISPGQGNSPLHF.

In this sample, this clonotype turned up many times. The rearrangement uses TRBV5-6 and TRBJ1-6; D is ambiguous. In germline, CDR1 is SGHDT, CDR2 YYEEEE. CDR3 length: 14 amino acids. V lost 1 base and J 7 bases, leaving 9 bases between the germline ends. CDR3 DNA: TGTGCCAGCAGCTTGTGGGTCCTAAATTCACCCCTCCACTTT. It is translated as CASSLWVLNSPLHF.

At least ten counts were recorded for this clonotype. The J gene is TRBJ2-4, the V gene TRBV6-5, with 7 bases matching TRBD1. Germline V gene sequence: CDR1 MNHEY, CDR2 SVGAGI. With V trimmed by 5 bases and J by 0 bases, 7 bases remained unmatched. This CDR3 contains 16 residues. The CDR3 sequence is CASSKQGNIAKNIQYF. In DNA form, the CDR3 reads TGTGCCAGCAGTAAACAGGGGAATATAGCCAAAAACATTCAGTACTTC.

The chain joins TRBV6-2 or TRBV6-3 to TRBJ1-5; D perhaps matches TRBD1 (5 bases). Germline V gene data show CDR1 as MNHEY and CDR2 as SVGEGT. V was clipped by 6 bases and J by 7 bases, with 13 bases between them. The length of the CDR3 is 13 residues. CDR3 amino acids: CASSSSGVQPQHF. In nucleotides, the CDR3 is TGTGCCAGCAGCTCTTCGGGGGTCCAGCCCCAGCATTTT.

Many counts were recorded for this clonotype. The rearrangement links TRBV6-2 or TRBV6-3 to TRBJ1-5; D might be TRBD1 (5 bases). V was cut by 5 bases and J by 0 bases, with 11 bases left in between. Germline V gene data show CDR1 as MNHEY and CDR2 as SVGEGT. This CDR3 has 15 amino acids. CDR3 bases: TGTGCCAGCAGTCGGGACCCGTATAGCAATCAGCCCCAGCATTTT. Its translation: CASSRDPYSNQPQHF.

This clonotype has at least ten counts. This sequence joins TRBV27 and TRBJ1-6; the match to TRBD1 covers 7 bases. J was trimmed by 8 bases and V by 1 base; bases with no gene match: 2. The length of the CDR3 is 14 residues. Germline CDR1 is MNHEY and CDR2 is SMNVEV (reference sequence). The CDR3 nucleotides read TGTGCCAGCAGTTTATGGACAGGAGATTCACCCCTCCACTTT. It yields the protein CASSLWTGDSPLHF.

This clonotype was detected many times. In DNA, the CDR3 is TGTGCCAGCAGTTTAGTGGAAGATACGCAGTATTTT. As protein: CASSLVEDTQYF. The J gene is TRBJ2-3, the V gene TRBV12-3 or TRBV12-4; D is ambiguous. The V and J ends lost 1 base and 5 bases respectively, with 4 bases between them. CDR3 length: 12 amino acids.

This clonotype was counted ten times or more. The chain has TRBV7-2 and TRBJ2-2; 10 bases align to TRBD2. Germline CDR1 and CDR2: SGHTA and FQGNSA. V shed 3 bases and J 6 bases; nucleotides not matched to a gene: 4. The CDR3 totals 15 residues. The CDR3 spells CASSLSGGAAGELFF. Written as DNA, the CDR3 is TGTGCCAGCAGCTTGAGCGGGGGGGCCGCCGGGGAGCTGTTTTTT.

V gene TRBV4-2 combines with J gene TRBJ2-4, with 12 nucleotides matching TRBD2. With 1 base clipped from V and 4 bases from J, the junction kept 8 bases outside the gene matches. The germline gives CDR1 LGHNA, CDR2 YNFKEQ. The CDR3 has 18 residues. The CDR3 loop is CASSQVLAGGHRKNIQYF. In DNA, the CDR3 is TGTGCCAGCAGCCAAGTACTAGCGGGGGGCCATAGAAAAAACATTCAGTACTTC.

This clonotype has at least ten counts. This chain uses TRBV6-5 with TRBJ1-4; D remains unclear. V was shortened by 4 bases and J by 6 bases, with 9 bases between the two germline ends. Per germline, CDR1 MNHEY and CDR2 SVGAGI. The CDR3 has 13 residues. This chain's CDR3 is CASSSAPYEKLFF. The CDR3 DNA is TGTGCCAGCAGTTCGGCACCTTATGAAAAACTGTTTTTT.

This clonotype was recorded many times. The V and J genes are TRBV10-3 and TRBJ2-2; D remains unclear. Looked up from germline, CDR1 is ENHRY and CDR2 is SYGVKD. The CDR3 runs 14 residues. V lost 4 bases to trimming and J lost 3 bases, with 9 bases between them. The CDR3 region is CAISVRRDTGELFF. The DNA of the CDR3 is TGTGCCATCAGTGTACGGAGAGACACCGGGGAGCTGTTTTTT.